Presented here are 12 T cell receptor beta chains from one specimen sequenced in a study of cytomegalovirus exposure and HLA in healthy donors. PCR employed 60 Vbeta and 13 Jbeta primers. The method was immunoSEQ multiplex PCR; TCRdb's version includes in-frame clones alone and lacks a portion of them. This sample has 110,000 to 150,000 clones, with 65% to 80% found just once. The sequencing input was PBMCs. The origin of the receptors is a male donor in good health and CMV-seropositive.

The genes are TRBV6-5 and TRBJ1-5, with D possibly TRBD1 on 5 matching bases. Per the germline V gene, CDR1 is MNHEY and CDR2 is SVGAGI. CDR3 length: 15 residues. Trimming stripped 7 bases from V and 1 base from J, with 14 bases between. CDR3 amino acids: CASTPRQGSNQPQHF. In DNA, the CDR3 is TGTGCCAGCACCCCCCGGCAGGGCAGCAATCAGCCCCAGCATTTT.

The chain combines TRBV2 with TRBJ2-3; possible D gene TRBD1, 5 bases. Germline assignment: CDR1 SNHLY and CDR2 FYNNEI. Trimming cost V 4 bases and J 2 bases, with 7 bases left between them. This CDR3 comprises 13 residues. Written as DNA, the CDR3 is TGTGCCAGCAGTGTTGGGGCCACAGATACGCAGTATTTT. Its protein product is CASSVGATDTQYF.

This clone was seen just once. This chain links TRBV28 with TRBJ2-1, with 13 nucleotides matching TRBD2. V lost 6 bases and J lost 14; bases outside the gene matches: 19. The CDR3 has 17 residues. Germline V lookup: CDR1 MDHEN, CDR2 SYDVKM. The chain's CDR3 is CASRGFSGLAGINGEFF. CDR3 in DNA: TGTGCCAGCAGGGGCTTCTCGGGACTAGCGGGGATTAATGGGGAGTTCTTC.

This clone has more than one count but fewer than ten. This chain connects TRBV9 to TRBJ2-7; D possibly corresponds to TRBD1 (6 bases). This CDR3 has 14 amino acids. The V end lost 4 bases, the J end lost 2 bases, and 13 bases lay between the germline ends. Germline V gives CDR1 SGDLS, CDR2 YYNGEE. The CDR3 DNA follows: TGTGCCAGCAGCCTTGGACAGCTCCCCTACGAGCAGTACTTC. Translated: CASSLGQLPYEQYF.

Of note for this clone: The sample contains more than one DNA sequence encoding this CDR3. The V call is TRBV20-1, the J call TRBJ2-2, with D unclear. Germline V CDR1 and CDR2: DFQATT, SNEGSKA (reference sequence). The ends were cut back, 6 bases at V and 6 bases at J, with 8 bases in the middle. This CDR3 contains 11 residues. CDR3 bases: TGCAGTGCACCTACGCCCGGGGAGCTGTTTTTT. Translation gives CSAPTPGELFF.

The gene calls are TRBV6-1 and TRBJ1-4, with TRBD1 matching over 7 bases. The ends lost 4 bases at V and 5 bases at J; junction bases unmatched: 10. The germline V gene has CDR1 MNHNS and CDR2 SASEGT. The CDR3 runs 16 residues. For the CDR3, the DNA is TGTGCCAGCAGTGCCCTCGTAACAGGGGAAAATGAAAAACTGTTTTTT. Translation gives CASSALVTGENEKLFF.

The V gene is TRBV28, the J gene TRBJ1-1; D remains unclear. Trimming shortened V by 6 bases and J by 0 bases, and 8 bases separated the two germline ends. The CDR3 runs 13 residues. Germline lookup yields CDR1 MDHEN and CDR2 SYDVKM. The CDR3 region is CASRDSMNTEAFF. CDR3 in DNA: TGTGCCAGCAGGGACTCAATGAACACTGAAGCTTTCTTT. The full variable domain, completed using reference TRBV28 and TRBJ1-1, is DVKVTQSSRYLVKRTGEKVFLECVQDMDHENMFWYRQDPGLGLRLIYFSYDVKMKEKGDIPEGYSVSREKKERFSLILESASTNQTSMYLCASRDSMNTEAFFGQGTRLTVV.

As to this clone: Other DNA sequences in this sample translate to the same CDR3. The chain recombines TRBV29-1 with TRBJ2-7; 12 nucleotides align to TRBD2. This CDR3 has 12 amino acids. Germline CDR1 SQVTM, CDR2 ANQGSEA. With V trimmed by 4 bases and J by 5 bases, 0 bases remained unmatched. The CDR3, as DNA: TGCAGCGTTGGACTAGCGGGAGACGAGCAGTACTTC. Encoded protein: CSVGLAGDEQYF.

This clone was seen a handful of times. This chain joins TRBV9 and TRBJ2-5; D possibly corresponds to TRBD2 (6 bases). This CDR3 has 13 amino acids. CDR1 and CDR2 (germline): SGDLS, YYNGEE. Trimming removed 3 bases from V and 4 bases from J, with 10 bases in between. CDR3 sequence reads: CASSGRDLETQYF. CDR3 in DNA: TGTGCCAGCAGCGGCCGGGACTTAGAGACCCAGTACTTC.

The chain combines TRBV12-5 with TRBJ1-2; possibly TRBD1 for D (6 bases). CDR3 length equals 16 residues. CDR1 and CDR2 (germline): LGHNT, FRNRAP. The V and J ends lost 5 bases and 5 bases respectively, with 21 bases between them. CDR3 region: CASGLTIGGVRYGYTF. The CDR3 DNA reads TGTGCTAGTGGTCTCACCATAGGGGGGGTACGGTATGGCTACACCTTC.

This rearrangement joins TRBV5-6 to TRBJ1-1; D possibly corresponds to TRBD1 (6 bases). Between the trimmed V and J ends, which lost 2 bases and 1 base, there was a span of 18 bases. The CDR3 spans 17 residues. Germline V gene lookup returns CDR1 SGHDT and CDR2 YYEEEE. The chain's CDR3 is CASSFKGGLAANTEAFF. The CDR3 coding sequence is TGTGCCAGCAGCTTCAAAGGGGGTCTTGCCGCGAACACTGAAGCTTTCTTT.

This clone came up once. The chain carries TRBV9 and TRBJ1-5; D unresolved. The V end lost 2 bases, the J end lost 4 bases, and 7 bases lay between the germline ends. This CDR3 has 13 residues. Germline V gives CDR1 SGDLS, CDR2 YYNGEE. CDR3 protein: CASSVDTNQPQHF. The DNA of the CDR3 is TGTGCCAGCAGCGTTGACACGAATCAGCCCCAGCATTTT.